Each of the 21 T cell receptor beta chains below was sequenced from the same sample in a study of T cells in Graves' hyperthyroidism and ophthalmopathy. Amplified regions were TCR beta CDR3 sequences from RNA transcripts. HTBI primers were used for first-round RT-PCR of the TCR CDR3. TCRdb used MiXCR to reprocess the multiplex PCR reads, holding one entry per CDR3 protein. The sample yields about 480,000 distinct CDR3 sequences, over 13% seen once. The sequencing sample was made of blood. The source of these receptors is a woman aged 18 to 35 with Graves' hyperthyroidism.

V usage is TRBV7-6 and J usage is TRBJ1-2; TRBD1 matches 8 bases. Germline V lookup: CDR1 SGHVS, CDR2 FNYEAQ. V dropped 2 bases and J dropped 11; count of bases not matched to a gene: 10. This CDR3 has 14 residues. As DNA, the CDR3 is TGTGCCAGCAGCTTAAGCGGCGGACAGGGTCCTTACACCTTC. Translating it yields CASSLSGGQGPYTF.

CDR3 region: CASSSDRVLSYEQFF. The DNA of the CDR3 is TGCGCCAGCAGCTCCGACAGGGTCCTCTCCTACGAGCAGTTCTTC. The chain joins TRBV5-1 to TRBJ2-7, with 7 bases identical to TRBD1. The J call may be mistaken, given a closer DNA end match to TRBJ2-1. The CDR3 is 15 residues long. CDR1 SGHRS and CDR2 YFSETQ come from the germline V gene.

As DNA, the CDR3 is TGTGCCAGCGAGGGCACAGATACGCAGTATTTT. This gives the protein CASEGTDTQYF. The chain joins TRBV19 to TRBJ2-3; D unclear. Trimming removed 9 bases at V and 1 base at J, with 5 bases between. CDR1 is LNHDA, CDR2 SQIVND, per germline (reference sequence). CDR3 size: 11 residues.

Ten or more counts support this clonotype. The chain combines TRBV7-2 with TRBJ2-2; tentative D call: TRBD2 (5 bases). The CDR3 sequence is 16 residues long. The V gene's germline CDR1 is SGHTA and CDR2 FQGNSA. Deletions cut 8 bases from V and 1 base from J, with 17 bases between. The CDR3 loop is CASPGDWYKNTGELFF. CDR3 nucleotides: TGTGCCAGCCCCGGGGATTGGTACAAGAACACCGGGGAGCTGTTTTTT.

Note on this clonotype: The junction departs from germline at one end; a sequencing error may be responsible. The chain employs TRBV6-5 and TRBJ2-4; D might be TRBD1 (6 bases). This CDR3 has 14 residues. CDR1 and CDR2 (germline): MNHEY, SVGAGI. The CDR3 loop is CASSSPGTKNIQCF. CDR3 sequence (DNA): TGTGCCAGCAGTTCCCCCGGGACAAAAAACATTCAGTGCTTC.

This clonotype was seen ten or more times. This sequence joins TRBV6-1 and TRBJ1-3; D is ambiguous. With 4 bases removed from V and 0 bases from J, the gap between germline ends came to 13 bases. The CDR3 totals 16 residues. Germline V gene data show CDR1 as MNHNS and CDR2 as SASEGT. CDR3 loop: CASSGSGTASGNTIYF. The CDR3, as DNA: TGTGCCAGCAGTGGGAGCGGCACCGCCTCTGGAAACACCATATATTTT.

This clonotype was recorded many times. The chain joins TRBV6-1 to TRBJ2-3; D may be TRBD2 (5 bases). The germline V and J ends were trimmed by 6 bases and 5 bases, with 6 bases remaining between them. Germline CDR1 reads MNHNS; CDR2 reads SASEGT. The CDR3 sequence is 11 residues long. In DNA form, the CDR3 reads TGTGCCAGCAGGGCGGGAGATACGCAGTATTTT. Its protein is CASRAGDTQYF.

This clonotype was recorded many times. This rearrangement joins TRBV6-6 to TRBJ2-1; D possibly corresponds to TRBD1 (6 bases). V gave up 2 bases and J gave up 9 bases, with 11 bases separating them. The CDR3 length is 13 residues. From germline, CDR1 is MNHNY and CDR2 SVGAGI (reference sequence). CDR3 coding DNA: TGTGCCAGCAGTTACGAAGAAGGGGGTGAGCAGTTCTTC. It specifies CASSYEEGGEQFF.

The chain carries TRBV20-1 and TRBJ2-7; a weak D match, TRBD1 (5 bases). The germline V and J ends were trimmed by 3 bases and 6 bases, with 9 bases remaining between them. This CDR3 has 11 residues. Germline CDR1 and CDR2: DFQATT and SNEGSKA (reference sequence). The CDR3 protein is CSASSGFEQYV. The CDR3 region has the DNA TGCAGTGCTAGCTCAGGGTTCGAGCAGTACGTC.

The chain joins TRBV3-1 to TRBJ1-6; tentative D call: TRBD1 (6 bases). Trimming left V 0 bases short and J 0 bases short, with 12 bases between. The germline V gene encodes CDR1 LGHDT and CDR2 YNNKEL (reference sequence). This CDR3 comprises 18 residues. The CDR3 sequence is CASSQDLGGSSYNSPLHF. The CDR3 nucleotides read TGTGCCAGCAGCCAAGACTTAGGGGGGAGCTCCTATAATTCACCCCTCCACTTT.

There are many counts of this clonotype. This rearrangement joins TRBV20-1 to TRBJ2-7; the D gene is possibly TRBD2 (6 bases). Germline CDR1 is DFQATT and CDR2 is SNEGSKA (reference sequence). This CDR3 contains 14 residues. Trimming took 0 bases from V and 3 from J, leaving 12 bases between them. Here the CDR3 DNA reads TGCAGTGCTAGAGAGGATAGCGGTAGCTACGAGCAGTACTTC. This gives the protein CSAREDSGSYEQYF.

This clonotype was picked up many times. CDR3 sequence reads: CASSMGWGTGSTDTQYF. CDR3 DNA sequence: TGTGCCAGCAGCATGGGGTGGGGGACAGGGAGTACAGATACGCAGTATTTT. The chain has TRBV11-2 and TRBJ2-3, with TRBD1 matching over 9 bases. V gave up 5 bases and J gave up 3 bases; unmatched junction bases: 12. Germline-derived CDR1 and CDR2 are SGHAT and FQNNGV. The CDR3 runs 17 residues.

CDR3 sequence reads: CASSFRTGAYYGYTF. CDR3 in DNA: TGTGCCAGCAGTTTCCGGACAGGGGCATACTATGGCTACACCTTC. The gene calls are TRBV12-3 or TRBV12-4 and TRBJ1-2, with 9 nucleotides matching TRBD1. V gave up 3 bases and J gave up 3 bases; unmatched junction bases: 5. The CDR3 runs 15 residues.

The chain combines TRBV12-3 or TRBV12-4 with TRBJ2-5; 9 bases are a match to TRBD1. CDR3 length equals 14 residues. Germline trimming cut 5 bases from V and 5 bases from J; bases unmatched to any gene: 6. The CDR3 loop is CASSTGTGFETQYF. The CDR3 nucleotides are TGTGCCAGCAGTACAGGGACAGGGTTCGAGACCCAGTACTTC.

This clonotype has ten or more counts. The V and J genes are TRBV6-2 or TRBV6-3 and TRBJ2-7, with 7 positions matching TRBD1. CDR3 size: 13 residues. CDR1 and CDR2 (germline): MNHEY, SVGEGT. J gave up 0 bases and V 7 bases, and 3 bases lay outside the gene matches. CDR3: CASKQGSSYEQYV. The DNA for the CDR3 is TGTGCCAGCAAACAGGGGAGCTCCTACGAGCAGTACGTC.

This clonotype occurred many times. The genes are TRBV10-2 and TRBJ1-2; tentatively, D is TRBD1 (6 bases). V was shortened by 1 base and J by 2 bases, with 17 bases between the two germline ends. This CDR3 has 17 residues. Looked up from germline, CDR1 is WSHSY and CDR2 is SAAADI. The CDR3 loop is CASSEFERTDRNYGYTF. The CDR3 coding sequence is TGCGCCAGCAGTGAGTTTGAGCGGACAGACAGGAACTATGGCTACACCTTC.

J is TRBJ2-1 and V is TRBV25-1, with D tentatively TRBD2 (6 bases). Between the trimmed V and J ends, which lost 3 bases and 0 bases, there was a span of 12 bases. Looked up from germline, CDR1 is MGHDK and CDR2 is SYGVNS. This CDR3 is 16 amino acids long. The CDR3 bases are TGTGCCAGCAGTGACGGGGTCGGGAGCTCCTACAATGAGCAGTTCTTC. It is translated as CASSDGVGSSYNEQFF.

This clonotype was observed many times. The V gene is TRBV3-1, the J gene TRBJ1-4; D uncertain. From germline, CDR1 is LGHDT and CDR2 YNNKEL (reference sequence). The CDR3 consists of 14 residues. Deletions cut 3 bases from V and 2 bases from J, with 7 bases between. In DNA, the CDR3 is TGTGCCAGCAGCCAGGCAGCCACTAATGAAAAACTGTTTTTT. Amino acid sequence: CASSQAATNEKLFF.

The sample holds many counts of this clonotype. One end of the junction fails to match germline, which may point to a read error. The chain joins TRBV27 to TRBJ2-2; no reliable D call. Germline V gene data show CDR1 as MNHEY and CDR2 as SMNVEV (reference sequence). This CDR3 region has 15 residues. CDR3 nucleotides: TGTGCCAGCACGGAAAGAATGGGGAACACCAGGGAGCTGTTTTTT. It specifies CASTERMGNTRELFF.

This clonotype has only a few counts. V is TRBV9 and J is TRBJ2-7; TRBD1 or TRBD2 may be the D gene (5 bases each). Looked up from germline, CDR1 is SGDLS and CDR2 is YYNGEE. The CDR3 has 16 residues. V was pared by 0 bases and J by 3 bases, with 16 bases between. CDR3 DNA sequence: TGTGCCAGCAGCGTAGACTCCGGGACCCAAAGCTACGAGCAGTACTTC. This sequence encodes CASSVDSGTQSYEQYF.

This clonotype was seen repeatedly, ten times or more. This chain uses TRBV20-1 with TRBJ1-1, with 9 bases aligning to TRBD1. CDR3 length: 17 amino acids. The V segment lost 3 bases and the J segment 2 bases; nucleotides outside the gene matches: 13. The germline gives CDR1 DFQATT, CDR2 SNEGSKA (reference sequence). The CDR3 reads CSARSLPGQGRNTEAFF. For the CDR3, the DNA is TGCAGTGCTAGGTCCCTTCCGGGACAGGGAAGAAACACTGAAGCTTTCTTT.